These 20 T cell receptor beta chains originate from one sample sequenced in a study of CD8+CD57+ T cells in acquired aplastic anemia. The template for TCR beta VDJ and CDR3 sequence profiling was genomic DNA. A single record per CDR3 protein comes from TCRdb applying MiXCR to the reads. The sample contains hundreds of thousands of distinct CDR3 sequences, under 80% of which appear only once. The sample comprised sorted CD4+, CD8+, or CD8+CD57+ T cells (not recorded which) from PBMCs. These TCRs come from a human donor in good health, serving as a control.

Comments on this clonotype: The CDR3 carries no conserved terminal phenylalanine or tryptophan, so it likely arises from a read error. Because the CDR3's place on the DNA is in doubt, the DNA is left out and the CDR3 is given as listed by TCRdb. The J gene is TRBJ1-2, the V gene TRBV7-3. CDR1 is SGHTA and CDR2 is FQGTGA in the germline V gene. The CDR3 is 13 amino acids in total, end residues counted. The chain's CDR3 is CASSLSGTTYDQY.

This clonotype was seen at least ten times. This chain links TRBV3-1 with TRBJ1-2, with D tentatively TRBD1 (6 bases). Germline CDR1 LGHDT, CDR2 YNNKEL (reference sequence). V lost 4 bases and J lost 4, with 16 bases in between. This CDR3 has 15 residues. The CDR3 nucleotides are TGTGCCAGCAGCCCGCTACAGGGCGACTCCTATGGCTACACCTTC. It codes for CASSPLQGDSYGYTF.

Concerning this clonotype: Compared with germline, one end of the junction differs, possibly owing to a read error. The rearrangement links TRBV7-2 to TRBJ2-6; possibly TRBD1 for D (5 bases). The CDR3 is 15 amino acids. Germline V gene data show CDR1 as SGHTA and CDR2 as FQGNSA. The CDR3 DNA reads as TGTGCCAGCAGCTTAAGAGCATCTGGGGCCAACGTCCTGGCGTTC. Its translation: CASSLRASGANVLAF.

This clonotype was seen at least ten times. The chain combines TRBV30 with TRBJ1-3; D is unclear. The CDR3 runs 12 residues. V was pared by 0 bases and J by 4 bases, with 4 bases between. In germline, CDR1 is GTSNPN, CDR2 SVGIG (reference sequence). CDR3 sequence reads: CAWSVYGNTIYF. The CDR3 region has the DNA TGTGCCTGGAGTGTTTACGGAAACACCATATATTTT. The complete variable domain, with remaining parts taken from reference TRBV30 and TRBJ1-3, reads SQTIHQWPATLVQPVGSPLSLECTVEGTSNPNLYWYRQAAGRGLQLLFYSVGIGQISSEVPQNLSASRPQDRQFILSSKKLLLSDSGFYLCAWSVYGNTIYFGEGSWLTVV.

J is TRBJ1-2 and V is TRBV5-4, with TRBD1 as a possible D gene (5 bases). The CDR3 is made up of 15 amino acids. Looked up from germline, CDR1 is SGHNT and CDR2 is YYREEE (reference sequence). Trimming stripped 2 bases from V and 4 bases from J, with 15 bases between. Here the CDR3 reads CASSLGPGGPYGYTF. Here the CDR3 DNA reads TGTGCCAGCAGCTTAGGACCGGGGGGTCCCTATGGCTACACCTTC.

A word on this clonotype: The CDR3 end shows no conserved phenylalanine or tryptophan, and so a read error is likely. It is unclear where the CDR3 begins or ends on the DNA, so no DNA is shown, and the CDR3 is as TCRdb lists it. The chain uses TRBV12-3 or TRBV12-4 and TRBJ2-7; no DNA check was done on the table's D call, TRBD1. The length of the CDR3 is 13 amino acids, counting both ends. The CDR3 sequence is CASSLDGVPDGYT.

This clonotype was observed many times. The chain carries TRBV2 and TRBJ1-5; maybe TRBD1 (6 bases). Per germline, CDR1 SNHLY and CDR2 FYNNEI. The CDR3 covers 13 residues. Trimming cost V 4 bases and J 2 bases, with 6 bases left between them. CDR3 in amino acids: CASSGQGNQPQHF. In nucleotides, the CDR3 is TGTGCCAGCAGTGGACAGGGCAATCAGCCCCAGCATTTT.

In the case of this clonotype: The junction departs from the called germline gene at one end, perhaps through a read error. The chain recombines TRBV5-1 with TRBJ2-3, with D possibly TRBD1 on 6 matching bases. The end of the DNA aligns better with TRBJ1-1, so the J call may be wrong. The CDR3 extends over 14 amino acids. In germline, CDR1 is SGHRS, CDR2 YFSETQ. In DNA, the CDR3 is TGTGCCAGCAGCTTGCACTGGGACATTCATGAAGCTTTCTTT. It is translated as CASSLHWDIHEAFF.

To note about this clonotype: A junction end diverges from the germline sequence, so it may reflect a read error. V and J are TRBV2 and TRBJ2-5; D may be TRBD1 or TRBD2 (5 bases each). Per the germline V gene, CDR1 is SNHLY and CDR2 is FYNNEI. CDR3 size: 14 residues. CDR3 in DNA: TGTGCCAGCCACGTAGAGGGGCGGGTATCACCCCTCCACTTC. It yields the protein CASHVEGRVSPLHF.

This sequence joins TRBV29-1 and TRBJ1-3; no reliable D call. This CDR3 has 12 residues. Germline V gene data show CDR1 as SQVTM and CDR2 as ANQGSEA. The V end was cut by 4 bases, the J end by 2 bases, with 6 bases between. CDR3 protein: CSVGHAGNTIYF. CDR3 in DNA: TGCAGCGTTGGACACGCTGGAAACACCATATATTTT.

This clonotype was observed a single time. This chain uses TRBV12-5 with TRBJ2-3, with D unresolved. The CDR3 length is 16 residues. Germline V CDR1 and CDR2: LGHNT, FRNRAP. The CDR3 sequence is CASSRGPASSTDTQYF. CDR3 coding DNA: TGTGCCAGCAGCAGAGGCCCGGCTTCCAGCACAGATACGCAGTATTTT.

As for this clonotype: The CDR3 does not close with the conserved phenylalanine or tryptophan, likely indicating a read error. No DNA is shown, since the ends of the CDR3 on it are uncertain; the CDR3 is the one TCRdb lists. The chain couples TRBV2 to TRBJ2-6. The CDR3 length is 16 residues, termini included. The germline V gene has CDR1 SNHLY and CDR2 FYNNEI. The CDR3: CASSEGQLIYGYTFGS.

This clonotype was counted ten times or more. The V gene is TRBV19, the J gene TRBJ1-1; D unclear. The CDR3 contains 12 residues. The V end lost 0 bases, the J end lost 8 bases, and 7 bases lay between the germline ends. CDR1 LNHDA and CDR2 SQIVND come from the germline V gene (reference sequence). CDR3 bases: TGTGCCAGTAGTATAGAGGGGAGGGAAGCTTTCTTT. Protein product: CASSIEGREAFF.

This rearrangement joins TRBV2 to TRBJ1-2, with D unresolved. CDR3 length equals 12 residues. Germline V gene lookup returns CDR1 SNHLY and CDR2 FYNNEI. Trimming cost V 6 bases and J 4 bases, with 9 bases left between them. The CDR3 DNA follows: TGTGCCAGCAGCCGGCAGATCTATGGCTACACCTTC. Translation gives CASSRQIYGYTF. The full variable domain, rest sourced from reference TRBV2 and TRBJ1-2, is EPEVTQTPSHQVTQMGQEVILRCVPISNHLYFYWYRQILGQKVEFLVSFYNNEISEKSEIFDDQFSVERPDGSNFTLKIRSTKLEDSAMYFCASSRQIYGYTFGSGTRLTVV.

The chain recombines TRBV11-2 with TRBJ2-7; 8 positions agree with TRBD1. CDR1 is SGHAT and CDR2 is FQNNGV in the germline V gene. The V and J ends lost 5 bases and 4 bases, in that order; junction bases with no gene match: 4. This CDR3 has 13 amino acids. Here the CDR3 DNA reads TGTGCCAGCAGCGCCCGGACAGGGTACGAGCAGTACTTC. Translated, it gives CASSARTGYEQYF. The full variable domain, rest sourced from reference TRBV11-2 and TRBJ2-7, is EAGVAQSPRYKIIEKRQSVAFWCNPISGHATLYWYQQILGQGPKLLIQFQNNGVVDDSQLPKDRFSAERLKGVDSTLKIQPAKLEDSAVYLCASSARTGYEQYFGPGTRLTVT.

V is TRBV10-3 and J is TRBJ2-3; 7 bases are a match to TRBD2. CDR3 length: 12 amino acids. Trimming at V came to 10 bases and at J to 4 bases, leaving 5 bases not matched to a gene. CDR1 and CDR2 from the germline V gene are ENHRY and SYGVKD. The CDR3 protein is CATGGGADTQYF. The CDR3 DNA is TGTGCCACTGGTGGGGGGGCAGATACGCAGTATTTT.

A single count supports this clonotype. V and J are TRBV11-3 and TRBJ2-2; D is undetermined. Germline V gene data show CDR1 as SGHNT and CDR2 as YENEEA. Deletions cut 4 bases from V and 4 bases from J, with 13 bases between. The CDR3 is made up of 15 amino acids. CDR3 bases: TGTGCCAGCAGCTGGAGAGGACGGTTCACCGGGGAGCTGTTTTTT. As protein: CASSWRGRFTGELFF.

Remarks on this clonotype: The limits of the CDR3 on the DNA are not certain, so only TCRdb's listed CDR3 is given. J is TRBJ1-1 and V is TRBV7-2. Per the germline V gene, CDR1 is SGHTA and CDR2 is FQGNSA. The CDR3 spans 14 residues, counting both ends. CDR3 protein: CASGETQYFGPGLF.

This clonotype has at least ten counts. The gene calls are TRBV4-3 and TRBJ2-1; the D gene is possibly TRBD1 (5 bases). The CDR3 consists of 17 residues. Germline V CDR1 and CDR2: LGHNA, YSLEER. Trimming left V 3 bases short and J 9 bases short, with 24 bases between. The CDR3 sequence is CASSQLRVRGLFSEQFF. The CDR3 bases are TGCGCCAGCAGCCAGCTCCGAGTTAGGGGTTTGTTCAGTGAGCAGTTCTTC.

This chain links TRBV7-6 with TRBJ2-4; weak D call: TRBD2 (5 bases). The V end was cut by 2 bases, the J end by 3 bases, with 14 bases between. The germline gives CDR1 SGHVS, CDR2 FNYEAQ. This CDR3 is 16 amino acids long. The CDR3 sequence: CASSLSRGFGKNIQYF. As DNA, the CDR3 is TGTGCCAGCAGCTTAAGTCGGGGTTTCGGCAAAAACATTCAGTACTTC.